Below, 10 T cell receptor beta chains from the same sample are listed, as sequenced in a study of post-analysis software for immune sequencing data (dated by TCRdb to the mid-2010s). Libraries came from PCR. TCRdb records Illumina HiSeq 2500 as the sequencer. To reduce PCR and sequencing biases, unique molecular identifiers were built into the TCR beta cDNA libraries. The raw public data were reprocessed by TCRdb itself: fastp quality trimming at Q25, MiXCR clonotype calling, in-frame beta chains only. Every distinct CDR3 protein forms one entry, paired with its most common genes and DNA. This sample is represented by 750,000 to 950,000 distinct CDR3 sequences; approximately 50% of them were singletons. The ten top clones hold 4% to 5.5% of the sample. These receptors' antigens are unknown. Study-level results and caveats: Patients showed significantly higher frequencies than controls for about 5 TRBV segments, among them TRBV5-6, TRBV5-1 and TRBV20-1.

Input material: blood. The source of these receptors is a girl aged 10 to 17 with multiple sclerosis.

The chain is built from TRBV20-1 and TRBJ2-3, with D tentatively TRBD1 or TRBD2 (5 bases each). The CDR3 is made up of 14 amino acids. Deletions cut 5 bases from V and 3 bases from J, with 15 bases between. Germline CDR1 reads DFQATT; CDR2 reads SNEGSKA (reference sequence). CDR3 residues: CSAEAPGLTDTQYF. CDR3 coding DNA: TGCAGTGCTGAGGCCCCGGGGCTGACAGATACGCAGTATTTT.

The genes are TRBV7-8 and TRBJ2-5; D is ambiguous. The CDR3 has 11 amino acids. V lost 6 bases to trimming and J lost 3 bases, with 5 bases between them. CDR1 is SGHVS, CDR2 FQNEAQ, per germline. The CDR3 region is CASRNEETQYF. In nucleotides, the CDR3 is TGTGCCAGCAGAAATGAAGAGACCCAGTACTTC.

This clonotype was seen many times. The chain employs TRBV15 and TRBJ2-7, with 8 bases fitting TRBD1. CDR3 length: 16 amino acids. The germline V gene encodes CDR1 LNHNV and CDR2 YYDKDF (reference sequence). V lost 0 bases and J lost 3; bases outside the gene matches: 7. CDR3 region: CATSRDGGDRGYEQYF. The CDR3 region has the DNA TGTGCCACCAGCAGAGATGGGGGTGACAGGGGCTACGAGCAGTACTTC.

The chain has TRBV20-1 and TRBJ2-3, with TRBD2 matching 7 bases. The CDR3 runs 14 residues. Unmatched junction bases numbered 3, after V lost 0 bases and J lost 3 bases. The germline CDR1 and CDR2 sequences are DFQATT and SNEGSKA (reference sequence). This CDR3 reads CSAREWRGTDTQYF. In DNA, the CDR3 is TGCAGTGCTAGAGAATGGCGGGGGACAGATACGCAGTATTTT.

With respect to this clonotype: The junction does not match germline at one end; this may be a read error. The chain carries TRBV7-3 and TRBJ1-2; D is possibly TRBD1 (5 bases). CDR3 length equals 11 residues. Germline loops: CDR1 SGHTA, CDR2 FQGTGA. The CDR3 is CTSTGYYGYTF. In nucleotides, the CDR3 is TGTACCAGTACAGGCTACTATGGCTACACCTTC.

The chain links TRBV24-1 to TRBJ2-3, with 7 bases that match TRBD2. V gave up 6 bases and J gave up 4 bases; unmatched junction bases: 6. In germline, CDR1 is KGHDR, CDR2 SFDVKD. The CDR3 sequence is 14 residues long. DNA for the CDR3: TGTGCCACCAGTCCCAGCGGGGAGTCAGATACGCAGTATTTT. It encodes CATSPSGESDTQYF.

This sequence joins TRBV20-1 and TRBJ2-5; D is uncertain. The closer fit of TRBJ2-7 to the DNA end suggests the J call may be wrong. The CDR3 sequence is 12 residues long. Germline CDR1 and CDR2: DFQATT and SNEGSKA (reference sequence). The CDR3: CSARRAAYEQYF. The CDR3 DNA reads as TGCAGTGCCCGAAGAGCTGCTTACGAGCAGTACTTC.

This clonotype has just a few counts. The rearrangement joins TRBV12-3 or TRBV12-4 to TRBJ1-5; tentatively, D is TRBD1 (6 bases). The CDR3 consists of 14 residues. V shed 6 bases and J shed 5 bases, with 14 bases lying between them. This CDR3 is CASSPSRGYQPQHF. The DNA of the CDR3 is TGTGCCAGCAGCCCTTCTAGGGGGTATCAGCCCCAGCATTTT.

This clonotype was seen a handful of times. This sequence joins TRBV9 and TRBJ2-7; D unclear. Germline V CDR1 and CDR2: SGDLS, YYNGEE. The length of the CDR3 is 13 residues. V was trimmed by 0 bases and J by 3 bases, leaving 7 bases between them. This CDR3 is CASSVDPHYEQYF. For the CDR3, the DNA is TGTGCCAGCAGCGTAGATCCCCACTACGAGCAGTACTTC.

The chain employs TRBV5-1 and TRBJ1-2; the D gene is possibly TRBD1 (5 bases). With 4 bases removed from V and 4 bases from J, the gap between germline ends came to 20 bases. CDR3 size: 16 residues. From germline, CDR1 is SGHRS and CDR2 YFSETQ. This chain's CDR3 is CASSVIGLTESYGYTF. The CDR3 coding sequence is TGCGCCAGCAGCGTGATAGGCTTGACAGAGAGCTATGGCTACACCTTC. Drawing the rest from reference TRBV5-1 and TRBJ1-2, the complete variable domain is KAGVTQTPRYLIKTRGQQVTLSCSPISGHRSVSWYQQTPGQGLQFLFEYFSETQRNKGNFPGRFSGRQFSNSRSEMNVSTLELGDSALYLCASSVIGLTESYGYTFGSGTRLTVV.